This T cell receptor (beta chain) appears in the sequencing data of a study of blood T cell repertoires in COVID-19. Study-level information: The analysed material was cDNA or gDNA that came from T cells, B-cell-depleted T cells, or PBMCs.

The table came from immunoSEQ multiplex PCR; TCRdb's copy has only in-frame clones and leaves some out. The sample lists tens of thousands of clones, 81% occurring once. Germline V lookup: CDR1 MDHEN, CDR2 SYDVKM. Trimming stripped 3 bases from V and 4 bases from J, with 7 bases between. The CDR3 spans 13 residues. The TCR sequence derives from a woman between 70 and 85 years old with acute or convalescent COVID-19. Specimen: peripheral blood. This chain links TRBV28 with TRBJ2-1, with unresolved D. This CDR3 is CASSFRAYNEQFF. For the CDR3, the DNA is TGTGCCAGCAGTTTTCGAGCATACAATGAGCAGTTCTTC.